Listed below are T cell receptor beta chains from one sample, sequenced in a study of T-cell memory formation after mild COVID-19. MiXCR, applied by TCRdb to the 5' RACE reads, yields one record per CDR3 protein. The table includes roughly 350,000 distinct CDR3 sequences, roughly an eighth detected once. The sample was PBMCs or a T cell subset sorted from them (not recorded which). These receptor sequences come from a young man who had mild COVID-19 (a few samples of this study predate the infection). Cell type and time point are not known. Both conserved end residues are part of each CDR3. Each record gives: J gene, V gene, clone size, D gene, CDR3 protein, CDR3 DNA. A D gene is named only where the DNA matches it firmly. The size field is filled for only some rows; it gives once, few, many or a size class.

>TRBJ1-5|TRBV7-2|few|.
CASSFTSYDQPQHF
TGTGCCAGCAGCTTCACCAGTTATGATCAGCCCCAGCATTTT
>TRBJ2-5|TRBV12-3/TRBV12-4|.|TRBD2
CASSVAGGKGTQYF
TGTGCCAGCAGCGTAGCGGGGGGAAAGGGGACCCAGTACTTC
>TRBJ2-1|TRBV28|.|TRBD2
CATTSGATISSYNEQFF
TGTGCCACGACTAGCGGGGCGACTATTAGCTCCTACAATGAGCAGTTCTTC
>TRBJ2-7|TRBV6-2/TRBV6-3|many|.
CASSYGGSYEQYF
TGTGCCAGCAGTTACGGCGGGTCCTACGAGCAGTACTTC
>TRBJ1-1|TRBV20-1|.|.
CSARDRSGVGRGAFF
TGCAGTGCTAGAGATCGGTCAGGGGTTGGTCGTGGAGCTTTCTTT
>TRBJ1-1|TRBV18|.|TRBD1
CASSLRTGGNTEAFF
TGTGCCAGCTCACTTAGGACAGGGGGAAACACTGAAGCTTTCTTT
>TRBJ1-2|TRBV6-2/TRBV6-3|few|.
CASRGTGRDYGYTF
TGTGCCAGCAGAGGGACGGGACGAGACTATGGCTACACCTTC
>TRBJ2-4|TRBV4-3|.|.
CASSQEGGLGIQYF
TGCGCCAGCAGCCAAGAAGGGGGGCTTGGCATTCAGTACTTC
>TRBJ2-2|TRBV29-1|few|.
CSVGRGGTGELFF
TGCAGCGTTGGCCGAGGAGGCACCGGGGAGCTGTTTTTT
>TRBJ1-2|TRBV6-5|many|.
CASSYASTGLRGYTF
TGTGCCAGCAGTTACGCGTCAACTGGACTCCGGGGCTACACCTTC
>TRBJ1-6|TRBV7-2|few|.
CASSLGGSSYNSPLHF
TGTGCCAGCAGCCTTGGGGGGAGCTCCTATAATTCACCCCTCCACTTT
>TRBJ2-4|TRBV6-5|.|.
CASSYFGIQYF
TGTGCCAGCAGTTACTTCGGCATTCAGTACTTC
>TRBJ1-1|TRBV2|.|.
CASLPDRSTEAFF
TGTGCCAGCCTTCCGGACAGAAGCACTGAAGCTTTCTTT
>TRBJ1-4|TRBV5-6|.|TRBD1
CASSGQGKLFF
TGTGCCAGCAGCGGACAGGGCAAACTGTTTTTT
>TRBJ2-1|TRBV20-1|.|TRBD2
CSARVPGVRGGVAYNEQFF
TGCAGTGCTAGGGTCCCCGGGGTTCGGGGGGGCGTGGCCTACAATGAGCAGTTCTTC
>TRBJ2-5|TRBV7-7|.|.
CASRRTMQNQETQYF
TGTGCTAGCAGACGAACAATGCAGAACCAAGAGACCCAGTACTTC
>TRBJ1-2|TRBV11-2|.|.
CASSLDPHEYNYGYTF
TGTGCCAGCAGCTTAGATCCACACGAATACAACTATGGCTACACCTTC
>TRBJ2-1|TRBV4-3|few|.
CASSPGSLWGYNEQFF
TGCGCCAGCAGCCCAGGTAGCCTCTGGGGCTACAATGAGCAGTTCTTC
>TRBJ2-2|TRBV7-9|.|.
CASSLGAEAGELFF
TGTGCCAGCAGCCTAGGAGCGGAGGCCGGGGAGCTGTTTTTT
>TRBJ1-3|TRBV7-2|many|TRBD1
CASSQTGSGNTIYF
TGTGCCAGCAGCCAGACAGGGTCTGGAAACACCATATATTTT
>TRBJ2-7|TRBV15|.|TRBD1
CATSQGAPYEQYF
TGTGCCACCAGCCAGGGGGCTCCCTACGAGCAGTACTTC
>TRBJ2-7|TRBV7-2|.|.
CASSLVGHEQYF
TGTGCCAGCAGCTTAGTCGGACACGAGCAGTACTTC
>TRBJ2-2|TRBV5-4|many|TRBD1
CASSNRDRHNTGELFF
TGTGCCAGCAGCAACCGGGACAGGCACAACACCGGGGAGCTGTTTTTT
>TRBJ1-1|TRBV2|.|.
CASILSRATNTEAFF
TGTGCCAGCATCCTTTCCAGGGCGACTAACACTGAAGCTTTCTTT
>TRBJ1-1|TRBV10-1|few|.
CASSAEPENTEAFF
TGCGCCAGCAGTGCCGAGCCAGAGAACACTGAAGCTTTCTTT
>TRBJ2-3|TRBV20-1|many|TRBD1
CSASLQGSTDTQYF
TGCAGTGCTAGCTTACAGGGGTCGACAGATACGCAGTATTTT
>TRBJ2-5|TRBV7-6|many|TRBD1
CASSLGGTGLQETQYF
TGTGCCAGCAGCTTAGGGGGGACAGGCCTACAAGAGACCCAGTACTTC
>TRBJ2-3|TRBV6-1|few|.
CASSEPGVGTDTQYF
TGTGCCAGCAGTGAGCCAGGGGTTGGCACAGATACGCAGTATTTT
>TRBJ2-7|TRBV5-1|many|TRBD1
CASSPLGQRYEQYF
TGCGCCAGCAGCCCCCTGGGACAGCGATACGAGCAGTACTTC
>TRBJ2-5|TRBV15|few|.
CATSRGGEAGETQYF
TGTGCCACCAGCAGAGGCGGGGAGGCGGGAGAGACCCAGTACTTC
>TRBJ2-1|TRBV12-3/TRBV12-4|.|TRBD2
CASKTSGGRDEQFF
TGTGCCAGCAAAACTAGCGGGGGGCGAGATGAGCAGTTCTTC
>TRBJ1-5|TRBV6-5|.|.
CASSYRGPYSNQPQHF
TGTGCCAGCAGTTATAGAGGGCCCTATAGCAATCAGCCCCAGCATTTT
>TRBJ2-2|TRBV4-3|few|TRBD2
CASSQDLAGGGELFF
TGCGCCAGCAGCCAAGATCTAGCGGGGGGCGGGGAGCTGTTTTTT
>TRBJ2-3|TRBV5-1|.|.
CASHSTGDTQYF
TGCGCCAGCCATTCGACCGGGGATACGCAGTATTTT
>TRBJ1-5|TRBV20-1|.|.
CSATEQVGQPQHF
TGCAGTGCTACTGAGCAGGTTGGTCAGCCCCAGCATTTT
>TRBJ1-5|TRBV19|.|.
CASSIVLGRGDQPQHF
TGTGCCAGTAGTATTGTGCTCGGGAGGGGAGATCAGCCCCAGCATTTT
>TRBJ2-4|TRBV7-9|few|.
CASSLGARGHVAKNIQYF
TGTGCCAGCAGCTTAGGGGCTAGGGGACACGTAGCCAAAAACATTCAGTACTTC
>TRBJ2-4|TRBV28|.|.
CASTPGYLDIQYF
TGTGCCAGCACCCCCGGGTACTTAGACATTCAGTACTTC
>TRBJ1-6|TRBV6-2/TRBV6-3|.|TRBD1
CASRSGTVYSPLHF
TGTGCCAGCAGATCCGGGACAGTGTATTCACCCCTCCACTTT
>TRBJ2-3|TRBV20-1|.|.
CSARNQDTQYF
TGCAGTGCTAGGAATCAAGATACGCAGTATTTT
>TRBJ1-2|TRBV7-9|few|.
CASSSTANYGYTF
TGTGCCAGCAGCTCGACAGCTAACTATGGCTACACCTTC
>TRBJ1-1|TRBV29-1|few|TRBD1
CSVEEGTGNTEAFF
TGCAGCGTTGAAGAAGGGACAGGAAACACTGAAGCTTTCTTT
>TRBJ2-1|TRBV4-2|many|.
CASSQRRGRNYNEQFF
TGTGCCAGCAGCCAAAGGCGGGGCCGTAATTACAATGAGCAGTTCTTC
>TRBJ2-4|TRBV11-2|few|TRBD1
CASRYPGQGRAKNIQYF
TGTGCCAGCAGATACCCGGGACAGGGGCGAGCCAAAAACATTCAGTACTTC
>TRBJ2-1|TRBV7-2|few|TRBD1
CASSFLATGGHNEQFF
TGTGCCAGCAGCTTTCTTGCGACAGGGGGCCATAATGAGCAGTTCTTC
>TRBJ2-5|TRBV20-1|few|.
CSAHHRVWETQYF
TGCAGTGCCCACCACAGGGTTTGGGAGACCCAGTACTTC
>TRBJ2-2|TRBV6-5|.|TRBD1
CATRGQLTGELFF
TGTGCCACCAGGGGACAGCTCACCGGGGAGCTGTTTTTT
>TRBJ1-4|TRBV7-2|.|.
CASSPQELANEKLFF
TGTGCCAGCAGCCCGCAGGAGTTAGCTAATGAAAAACTGTTTTTT
>TRBJ1-5|TRBV29-1|few|.
CSVALGGRDQPQHF
TGCAGCGTAGCGCTGGGTGGGAGGGATCAGCCCCAGCATTTT
>TRBJ2-5|TRBV20-1|.|TRBD2
CSPVLAGVRETQYF
TGCAGTCCCGTACTAGCGGGGGTTCGAGAGACCCAGTACTTC
>TRBJ2-3|TRBV20-1|few|.
CSTSTGFRTDTQYF
TGCAGTACGTCCACGGGGTTTCGCACAGATACGCAGTATTTT
>TRBJ1-2|TRBV7-9|few|TRBD1
CASSPAGTATKYGYTF
TGTGCCAGCAGCCCAGCCGGGACAGCTACTAAATATGGCTACACCTTC
>TRBJ2-5|TRBV6-2/TRBV6-3|.|.
CASSYSGTQETQYF
TGTGCCAGCAGTTACTCAGGGACACAAGAGACCCAGTACTTC
>TRBJ1-1|TRBV5-1|.|.
CASGTVGVNTEAFF
TGCGCCAGCGGTACAGTCGGGGTGAACACTGAAGCTTTCTTT
>TRBJ2-1|TRBV28|few|.
CASGGDGRQFF
TGTGCCAGCGGGGGCGATGGTCGGCAGTTCTTC
>TRBJ1-1|TRBV6-6|few|.
CASSSVTEAFF
TGTGCCAGCAGTTCTGTCACTGAAGCTTTCTTT
>TRBJ1-6|TRBV4-3|.|.
CASSKGQYNSPLHF
TGCGCCAGCAGCAAGGGGCAGTATAATTCACCCCTCCACTTT